These 27 T cell receptor beta chains were sequenced from one sample in a study of shared clonotypes between healthy human individuals (dated by TCRdb to between 2020 and 2021). Receptor libraries were prepared by the immunoSEQ multiplex PCR assay. As stored in TCRdb, this immuneACCESS dataset retains in-frame rearrangements with V and J assigned. A fraction of the clones does not appear; measured against another copy, unresolved V genes explain less than half of the discrepancy, and the remainder lacks a known reason. This sample comprises about 2 million clones, approximately 95% of them detected only once. Jointly, the top ten make up 0.13% of the sample. Sample: naive CD4+ T cells sorted from blood. The cell subset or site label, read with the paper, signifies: CD45RA+ positively selected. These receptors were obtained from a man aged 18 to 29 in good health.

J is TRBJ2-1 and V is TRBV7-3, with 10 bases lining up with TRBD2. J lost 7 bases, V lost 5 bases, and 8 bases had no gene match. Germline lookup yields CDR1 SGHTA and CDR2 FQGTGA. This CDR3 has 15 amino acids. CDR3 sequence (DNA): TGTGCCAGCAGCCCCACTGGACTAGCGGTAAATGAGCAGTTCTTC. It specifies CASSPTGLAVNEQFF.

This clone was picked up one time. The rearrangement links TRBV5-1 to TRBJ2-1; maybe TRBD1 (6 bases). CDR3 length: 16 amino acids. V was shortened by 0 bases and J by 0 bases, with 10 bases between the two germline ends. The V gene's germline CDR1 is SGHRS and CDR2 YFSETQ. The CDR3 sequence is CASSLGDRPSYNEQFF. The CDR3 DNA sequence: TGCGCCAGCAGCTTGGGCGACAGGCCCTCCTACAATGAGCAGTTCTTC.

This clone was found once. The CDR3 sequence: CAIPTGLAVWEQFF. In DNA, the CDR3 is TGTGCCATCCCGACGGGTCTAGCGGTCTGGGAGCAGTTCTTC. The chain couples TRBV11-3 to TRBJ2-1; 7 bases fit TRBD2. With V trimmed by 10 bases and J by 10 bases, 16 bases remained unmatched. Per the germline V gene, CDR1 is SGHNT and CDR2 is YENEEA. The CDR3 loop spans 14 amino acids.

The chain has TRBV2 and TRBJ2-1; D might be TRBD1 (5 bases). In germline, CDR1 is SNHLY, CDR2 FYNNEI. The CDR3 is 14 residues long. V was cut by 4 bases and J by 2 bases, with 9 bases left in between. This CDR3 is CASSGQGTYNEQFF. CDR3 nucleotide sequence: TGTGCCAGCAGTGGCCAGGGTACCTACAATGAGCAGTTCTTC.

As regards this clone: Other nucleotide sequences from this sample produce the same CDR3. This chain joins TRBV7-2 and TRBJ1-1, with TRBD1 matching over 8 bases. The CDR3 contains 15 residues. V lost 1 base to trimming and J lost 1 base; unmatched junction nucleotides: 2. Germline values: CDR1 SGHTA, CDR2 FQGNSA. CDR3 nucleotide sequence: TGTGCCAGCAGCTTAGGAGGGACAGGGAACACTGAAGCTTTCTTT. Amino acid sequence: CASSLGGTGNTEAFF.

For this clone: The sample has other DNA sequences that encode this CDR3 too. The chain carries TRBV5-1 and TRBJ2-1, with 7 bases matching TRBD1. V was pared by 4 bases and J by 4 bases, with 2 bases of the junction left unmatched. The CDR3 is 13 amino acids. Germline V gene sequence: CDR1 SGHRS, CDR2 YFSETQ. The chain's CDR3 is CASSRDSYNEQFF. DNA of the CDR3: TGCGCCAGCAGCAGGGACAGTTACAATGAGCAGTTCTTC.

V gene TRBV11-2 combines with J gene TRBJ2-2, with D hard to call. The CDR3 is made up of 13 amino acids. In germline, CDR1 is SGHAT, CDR2 FQNNGV. The ends were cut back, 2 bases at V and 7 bases at J, with 8 bases in the middle. CDR3 residues: CASSLRWDGELFF. For the CDR3, the DNA is TGTGCCAGCAGCTTACGATGGGACGGGGAGCTGTTTTTT.

The chain has TRBV9 and TRBJ2-1; tentative D call: TRBD2 (6 bases). Germline loops: CDR1 SGDLS, CDR2 YYNGEE. Between the trimmed V and J ends, which lost 0 bases and 4 bases, there was a span of 11 bases. There are 15 residues in the CDR3. The DNA of the CDR3 is TGTGCCAGCAGCGTAGAAACGGGGGAGTACAATGAGCAGTTCTTC. This gives the protein CASSVETGEYNEQFF.

V gene TRBV6-1 combines with J gene TRBJ2-7, with TRBD2 matching over 10 bases. Germline V lookup: CDR1 MNHNS, CDR2 SASEGT. Germline trimming cut 5 bases from V and 2 bases from J; bases unmatched to any gene: 6. This CDR3 is built from 15 residues. Here the CDR3 DNA reads TGTGCCAGCAGTCGGGCTAGCGGGGGACCCTACGAGCAGTACTTC. It translates to CASSRASGGPYEQYF.

As regards this clone: Other DNA sequences in this sample translate to the same CDR3. The chain recombines TRBV9 with TRBJ2-1, with 9 bases fitting TRBD1. With 0 bases clipped from V and 4 bases from J, the junction kept 2 bases outside the gene matches. CDR3 size: 15 residues. The germline V gene encodes CDR1 SGDLS and CDR2 YYNGEE. CDR3 region: CASSVGQGVYNEQFF. As DNA, the CDR3 is TGTGCCAGCAGCGTAGGACAGGGGGTATACAATGAGCAGTTCTTC.

The chain has TRBV7-8 and TRBJ1-1, with 9 positions matching TRBD1. The CDR3 has 13 amino acids. V lost 5 bases, J lost 9 bases, and 7 bases stayed unmatched. Germline values: CDR1 SGHVS, CDR2 FQNEAQ. CDR3 nucleotide sequence: TGTGCCAGCAGCCTGGGACAGGGTAAAAAAGCTTTCTTT. It translates to CASSLGQGKKAFF.

As for this clone: Other DNA sequences in this sample translate to the same CDR3. This chain's CDR3 is CASRGRGQETQYF. The CDR3 nucleotides read TGTGCCAGCAGAGGGAGGGGTCAAGAGACCCAGTACTTC. This chain uses TRBV6-1 with TRBJ2-5; 7 nucleotides align to TRBD2. After removal of 6 bases from V and 2 bases from J, the junction contained 3 bases not matched to a gene. Looked up from germline, CDR1 is MNHNS and CDR2 is SASEGT. This CDR3 spans 13 amino acids.

This chain joins TRBV5-1 and TRBJ2-3; 14 bases are shared with TRBD2. The CDR3 spans 16 residues. V was pared by 4 bases and J by 5 bases, with 6 bases of the junction left unmatched. The germline gives CDR1 SGHRS, CDR2 YFSETQ. CDR3 sequence reads: CASSQTSGGAIDTQYF. DNA for the CDR3: TGCGCCAGCAGCCAGACTAGCGGGGGGGCCATAGATACGCAGTATTTT.

This chain connects TRBV5-1 to TRBJ2-7; 7 nucleotides line up with TRBD1. CDR3 size: 12 residues. J lost 12 bases, V lost 0 bases, and 6 bases had no gene match. The germline V gene has CDR1 SGHRS and CDR2 YFSETQ. The CDR3 spells CASSLEQGTLYF. Written as DNA, the CDR3 is TGCGCCAGCAGCTTGGAACAGGGGACCTTGTACTTC.

V is TRBV7-2 and J is TRBJ2-7; 7 positions match TRBD1. The CDR3 is made up of 14 amino acids. Germline CDR1 SGHTA, CDR2 FQGNSA. V lost 4 bases to trimming and J lost 3 bases; unmatched junction nucleotides: 6. CDR3 protein: CASSSGGVGYEQYF. The CDR3 bases are TGTGCCAGCAGCTCAGGGGGAGTCGGCTACGAGCAGTACTTC.

V is TRBV27 and J is TRBJ2-7; D ambiguous. With 6 bases removed from V and 0 bases from J, the gap between germline ends came to 9 bases. Looked up from germline, CDR1 is MNHEY and CDR2 is SMNVEV (reference sequence). The CDR3 is 13 residues long. The CDR3 here is CASSHGPSYEQYF. Written as DNA, the CDR3 is TGTGCCAGCAGCCACGGACCCTCCTACGAGCAGTACTTC.

The chain employs TRBV7-6 and TRBJ2-5; TRBD2 matches at 8 bases. V lost 4 bases to trimming and J lost 3 bases; unmatched junction nucleotides: 10. The CDR3 runs to 16 residues. Germline V CDR1 and CDR2: SGHVS, FNYEAQ. CDR3 DNA: TGTGCCAGCAGCTCGGGCGCCGGGGGGGGTGAAGAGACCCAGTACTTC. As protein: CASSSGAGGGEETQYF. Full variable domain (missing parts from reference TRBV7-6 and TRBJ2-5): GAGVSQSPRYKVTKRGQDVALRCDPISGHVSLYWYRQALGQGPEFLTYFNYEAQQDKSGLPNDRFSAERPEGSISTLTIQRTEQRDSAMYRCASSSGAGGGEETQYFGPGTRLLVL.

The gene calls are TRBV18 and TRBJ2-7; 7 bases match TRBD1. Losses at the gene ends were 3 bases for V and 5 bases for J; bases not matched to a gene: 10. The CDR3 is made up of 15 amino acids. Looked up from germline, CDR1 is KGHSH and CDR2 is LQKENI. The CDR3 loop reads CASSPGNRGLHEQYF. In nucleotides, the CDR3 is TGTGCCAGCTCACCGGGCAACAGGGGTCTCCACGAGCAGTACTTC.

V gene TRBV5-1 combines with J gene TRBJ1-1; maybe TRBD1 (6 bases). Germline lookup yields CDR1 SGHRS and CDR2 YFSETQ. V was pared by 4 bases and J by 3 bases, with 16 bases between. The CDR3 runs 15 residues. Here the CDR3 DNA reads TGCGCCAGCAGCCCTGGACAGACGGGAGACACTGAAGCTTTCTTT. Translating it yields CASSPGQTGDTEAFF.

The chain is built from TRBV28 and TRBJ2-1, with D perhaps TRBD2 (6 bases). The germline V and J ends were trimmed by 1 base and 6 bases, with 16 bases remaining between them. Germline-derived CDR1 and CDR2 are MDHEN and SYDVKM. The CDR3 covers 16 residues. CDR3 DNA: TGTGCCAGCAGTTTATCTCTTTCGGGGGTAGTCAATGAGCAGTTCTTC. It encodes CASSLSLSGVVNEQFF.

This chain links TRBV5-1 with TRBJ2-7, with TRBD2 matching over 7 bases. The CDR3 spans 15 residues. Germline values: CDR1 SGHRS, CDR2 YFSETQ. J was trimmed by 2 bases and V by 10 bases; bases with no gene match: 15. This CDR3 is CACTASGNPPYEQYF. CDR3 bases: TGCGCCTGCACCGCCAGCGGGAATCCCCCCTACGAGCAGTACTTC.

About this clone: Other DNA variants within this sample encode the same CDR3. The V gene is TRBV11-2, the J gene TRBJ1-1; D unclear. This CDR3 is 12 amino acids long. Trimming shortened V by 4 bases and J by 2 bases, and 5 bases separated the two germline ends. The V gene's germline CDR1 is SGHAT and CDR2 FQNNGV. The CDR3 DNA reads TGTGCCAGCAGCTCCAGAAACACTGAAGCTTTCTTT. Translating it yields CASSSRNTEAFF. Full variable domain (missing parts from reference TRBV11-2 and TRBJ1-1): EAGVAQSPRYKIIEKRQSVAFWCNPISGHATLYWYQQILGQGPKLLIQFQNNGVVDDSQLPKDRFSAERLKGVDSTLKIQPAKLEDSAVYLCASSSRNTEAFFGQGTRLTVV.

The chain has TRBV15 and TRBJ2-1; D not certain. CDR3 length equals 12 residues. The V end lost 0 bases, the J end lost 5 bases, and 2 bases lay between the germline ends. CDR1 LNHNV and CDR2 YYDKDF come from the germline V gene (reference sequence). CDR3 protein: CATSRDNNEQFF. The CDR3, as DNA: TGTGCCACCAGCAGAGATAACAATGAGCAGTTCTTC. The full variable domain, rest sourced from reference TRBV15 and TRBJ2-1, is DAMVIQNPRYQVTQFGKPVTLSCSQTLNHNVMYWYQQKSSQAPKLLFHYYDKDFNNEADTPDNFQSRRPNTSFCFLDIRSPGLGDTAMYLCATSRDNNEQFFGPGTRLTVL.

This chain links TRBV13 with TRBJ2-3; D gene unclear. V lost 5 bases and J 0 bases, leaving 15 bases between the germline ends. There are 16 residues in the CDR3. The germline V gene encodes CDR1 PRHDT and CDR2 FYEKMQ (reference sequence). The CDR3 sequence is CASSLVKGPSTDTQYF. The CDR3 region has the DNA TGTGCCAGCAGCCTCGTAAAAGGACCTAGCACAGATACGCAGTATTTT.

This clone occurred once. The chain couples TRBV5-6 to TRBJ1-2, with D hard to call. The germline gives CDR1 SGHDT, CDR2 YYEEEE. This CDR3 has 14 amino acids. Trimming stripped 3 bases from V and 1 base from J, with 10 bases between. CDR3 DNA: TGTGCCAGCAGCTCCGTTAGGAATAACTATGGCTACACCTTC. Translated, it gives CASSSVRNNYGYTF.

The chain recombines TRBV5-8 with TRBJ1-6; 11 bases align to TRBD1. The V gene end was trimmed by 0 bases and the J gene end by 7 bases; junction bases not matched to a gene: 0. The CDR3 runs 15 residues. Germline CDR1 and CDR2: SGHTS and YDEGEE. The chain's CDR3 is CASSLGTGGNSPLHF. The DNA for the CDR3 is TGTGCCAGCAGCTTGGGGACAGGGGGCAATTCACCCCTCCACTTT.

This clone showed up just a few times. Other DNA sequences in this specimen translate into the identical CDR3. The rearrangement joins TRBV5-1 to TRBJ2-7, with 7 bases aligning to TRBD2. The CDR3 is 14 amino acids. The V gene end was trimmed by 0 bases and the J gene end by 0 bases; junction bases not matched to a gene: 0. Germline CDR1 and CDR2: SGHRS and YFSETQ. The CDR3 here is CASSLGTSSYEQYF. CDR3 nucleotides: TGCGCCAGCAGCTTGGGGACTAGCTCCTACGAGCAGTACTTC.